These 15 T cell receptor beta chains came from one sample sequenced in a study of T-cell memory formation after mild COVID-19. Using its own MiXCR run on the 5' RACE reads, TCRdb lists one record per CDR3 protein. In the table there are about 240,000 distinct CDR3 sequences, roughly 10% of which are singletons. Sequenced material: PBMCs or a T cell subset sorted from them (not recorded which). All receptors derive from a man between 18 and 35 years old who had mild COVID-19 (a few samples of this study predate the infection). Cell type and time point are not known.

This rearrangement joins TRBV4-3 to TRBJ2-7; maybe TRBD2 (5 bases). Per the germline V gene, CDR1 is LGHNA and CDR2 is YSLEER. The length of the CDR3 is 16 residues. Between the trimmed V and J ends, which lost 0 bases and 2 bases, there was a span of 14 bases. CDR3 sequence reads: CASSQEYVRAAYEQYF. DNA of the CDR3: TGCGCCAGCAGCCAAGAGTATGTGAGGGCGGCCTACGAGCAGTACTTC.

The V gene is TRBV7-9, the J gene TRBJ2-3, with TRBD2 matching over 13 bases. The length of the CDR3 is 16 residues. Germline V gives CDR1 SEHNR, CDR2 FQNEAQ (reference sequence). After removal of 5 bases from V and 5 bases from J, the junction contained 7 bases not matched to a gene. CDR3 sequence: CASSKLAGGPGDTQYF. DNA for the CDR3: TGTGCCAGCAGCAAACTAGCGGGGGGGCCCGGAGATACGCAGTATTTT.

This clonotype was detected ten times or more. CDR3 coding DNA: TGTGCCAGCAGCACCCATACGGGGACCACAGATACGCAGTATTTT. This sequence encodes CASSTHTGTTDTQYF. The rearrangement links TRBV12-3 or TRBV12-4 to TRBJ2-3, with D perhaps TRBD1 or TRBD2 (5 bases each). This CDR3 has 15 amino acids. Trimming left V 6 bases short and J 2 bases short, with 15 bases between.

This clonotype was detected a few times. The chain couples TRBV30 to TRBJ2-1, with TRBD2 identical over 15 bases. Trimming removed 2 bases from V and 9 bases from J; junction bases left unmatched: 14. The CDR3 length is 18 residues. Germline-derived CDR1 and CDR2 are GTSNPN and SVGIG (reference sequence). In DNA, the CDR3 is TGTGCCTGGAGTCCACTTAGGACTAGCGGGGGGGCAGGCCGTGAGCAGTTCTTC. Encoded protein: CAWSPLRTSGGAGREQFF.

This clonotype showed up just a few times. The chain couples TRBV7-9 to TRBJ2-3, with a weak D call TRBD2 (5 bases). The CDR3 is 17 amino acids. Trimming shortened V by 4 bases and J by 4 bases, and 21 bases separated the two germline ends. In germline, CDR1 is SEHNR, CDR2 FQNEAQ (reference sequence). The CDR3 protein is CASSSQLRTLRADTQYF. The CDR3 coding sequence is TGTGCCAGCAGCTCCCAATTAAGGACGTTGAGGGCAGATACGCAGTATTTT.

CDR3 sequence reads: CSAQPYSGNTDTQYF. The CDR3 DNA reads as TGCAGTGCTCAACCTTATAGCGGGAACACAGATACGCAGTATTTT. V and J are TRBV20-1 and TRBJ2-3; 8 positions agree with TRBD2. V was pared by 5 bases and J by 2 bases, with 9 bases of the junction left unmatched. The germline V gene encodes CDR1 DFQATT and CDR2 SNEGSKA (reference sequence). This CDR3 region has 15 residues.

This clonotype has a handful of counts. The V gene is TRBV9, the J gene TRBJ2-2, with TRBD1 matching over 7 bases. The J segment lost 4 bases and the V segment lost 0 bases, leaving 6 bases of the junction unmatched. The CDR3 totals 16 residues. Germline CDR1 and CDR2: SGDLS and YYNGEE. The CDR3 loop is CASSVAPTGSTGELFF. CDR3 nucleotide sequence: TGTGCCAGCAGCGTAGCCCCGACAGGGAGCACCGGGGAGCTGTTTTTT.

The chain carries TRBV7-2 and TRBJ1-1, with 10 bases fitting TRBD1. The CDR3 runs to 16 residues. Germline assignment: CDR1 SGHTA and CDR2 FQGNSA. V lost 7 bases, J lost 3 bases, and 11 bases stayed unmatched. CDR3 nucleotide sequence: TGTGCCAGCAACACCCGACAGGGGGCGTTGTACACTGAAGCTTTCTTT. The encoded protein is CASNTRQGALYTEAFF. The whole variable domain, remainder taken from reference TRBV7-2 and TRBJ1-1, is GAGVSQSPSNKVTEKGKDVELRCDPISGHTALYWYRQSLGQGLEFLIYFQGNSAPDKSGLPSDRFSAERTGGSVSTLTIQRTQQEDSAVYLCASNTRQGALYTEAFFGQGTRLTVV.

In this sample, this clonotype turned up a few times. V gene TRBV20-1 combines with J gene TRBJ2-7, with 8 bases aligning to TRBD1. The J segment lost 5 bases and the V segment lost 3 bases, leaving 9 bases of the junction unmatched. Germline lookup yields CDR1 DFQATT and CDR2 SNEGSKA (reference sequence). The CDR3 runs 14 residues. DNA for the CDR3: TGCAGTGCTAGGGCTCAGGGGGCGCGGGACGAGCAGTACGTC. This sequence encodes CSARAQGARDEQYV.

The chain recombines TRBV18 with TRBJ2-7; D uncertain. The CDR3 totals 14 residues. Germline CDR1 KGHSH, CDR2 LQKENI. Trimming took off 3 bases at V and 2 bases at J, with 11 bases between the two ends. The CDR3 loop is CASSPSARPYEQYV. As DNA, the CDR3 is TGTGCCAGCTCACCGTCCGCGAGACCCTACGAGCAGTACGTC.

This clonotype was counted a few times. An end of the junction does not agree with germline; a read error may underlie this. The chain joins TRBV5-1 to TRBJ2-2; possible D gene TRBD1, 5 bases. There are 17 residues in the CDR3. CDR1 is SGHRS and CDR2 is YFSETQ in the germline V gene. The CDR3 protein is CASGFPQGVVDTGELFF. CDR3 DNA: TGCGCCAGCGGCTTCCCCCAAGGGGTAGTCGACACCGGGGAGCTGTTTTTT.

V and J are TRBV7-2 and TRBJ2-2, with TRBD1 identical over 9 bases. The CDR3 consists of 15 residues. Losses at the gene ends were 5 bases for V and 5 bases for J; bases not matched to a gene: 6. Germline V lookup: CDR1 SGHTA, CDR2 FQGNSA. The CDR3 region has the DNA TGTGCCAGCAGCACAACAGGGGGCAGAACCGGGGAGCTGTTTTTT. This gives the protein CASSTTGGRTGELFF.

This rearrangement joins TRBV30 to TRBJ2-7; TRBD1 matches 10 bases. CDR1 is GTSNPN and CDR2 is SVGIG in the germline V gene (reference sequence). CDR3 length: 14 amino acids. V trimming: 0 bases; J trimming: 2 bases; junction bases outside the gene matches: 1. The CDR3 reads CAWSVDRGPYEQYF. The CDR3 DNA reads TGTGCCTGGAGTGTAGACAGGGGGCCCTACGAGCAGTACTTC.

This clonotype has just a few counts. The rearrangement joins TRBV7-7 to TRBJ2-2; D perhaps matches TRBD1 (6 bases). V was shortened by 1 base and J by 8 bases, with 11 bases between the two germline ends. The V gene's germline CDR1 is SSHAT and CDR2 FNYEAQ (reference sequence). The CDR3 totals 14 residues. In nucleotides, the CDR3 is TGTGCCAGCAGCTTAGACCTGGGGGCTGGGGAGCTGTTTTTT. Translation: CASSLDLGAGELFF.

V gene TRBV4-2 combines with J gene TRBJ2-5; weak D call: TRBD2 (6 bases). This CDR3 is built from 14 residues. V was pared by 2 bases and J by 5 bases, with 12 bases between. CDR1 and CDR2 (germline): LGHNA, YNFKEQ. The CDR3 protein is CASSQTSHDETQYF. For the CDR3, the DNA is TGTGCCAGCAGCCAAACTAGCCATGATGAGACCCAGTACTTC.